Detailed here is one TCR beta chain. What antigen it recognizes has not been identified. Per-base quality was not reported, and no clone a single base away is much larger than it. The data derive from a study of control samples from healthy donors and cancer patients (dated by TCRdb to 2020 to 2022). Libraries were prepared through the immunoSEQ multiplex PCR assay. TCRdb carries this immuneACCESS record with in-frame sequences only. Its versions omit some clonotypes, under half of them owing to an unresolved V gene in the studies checked, with the rest unexplained. The sample table holds tens of thousands of clones, of which 91% were seen once. The top ten clones comprise approximately 15% of the sample. Its CDR3 holds 16 amino acids, cysteine through phenylalanine. Only the CDR3 portion is preserved as DNA: 48 bases, with reading frame beginning at the first base. Trimming removed 3 bases from V and 3 bases from J; the gene matches leave 8 bases unexplained. According to the germline V gene, CDR1 reads SGHDT and CDR2 reads YYEEEE.

The sequenced sample consisted of blood. This TCR derives from a man aged 50 to 59 in good health. The chain is encoded by TRBV5-6 joined to TRBJ1-2, with 10 bases matching TRBD1. The nucleotide sequence is TGTGCCAGCAGCTCTCAAGACAGGGGGCGTTACTATGGCTACACCTTC. Translated, it reads CASSSQDRGRYYGYTF.